This TCR beta chain was obtained from a study of technical replicates of blood from several donors. Using immunoSEQ multiplex PCR, the repertoire was profiled, and TCRdb retains in-frame clones only, with some absent. In the table there are roughly 68,000 clones, around nine tenths of which are singletons. This clone was observed a single time. Germline V gives CDR1 MDHEN, CDR2 SYDVKM. This CDR3 spans 12 amino acids. Trimming cost V 8 bases and J 4 bases; bases outside gene matches: 4. The source is a human donor in good health. Some clones in this sample may be carry-over from other donors' samples. This chain links TRBV28 with TRBJ1-2, with 7 bases matching TRBD1. The sample consisted of PBMCs. DNA for the CDR3: TGTGCCAGCCGAGGGACAGTCTATGGCTACACCTTC. This encodes CASRGTVYGYTF.